This TCR beta chain was documented in a study of T cell repertoires in cytomegalovirus infection. Study at large: CMV epitopes, recently identified HLA-C-restricted and well-studied HLA-B-restricted, were used. Both a matching HLA type and CMV infection were indicated by public TCR beta signatures.

This clonotype has more than one count but fewer than ten. What it recognizes is unknown. From germline, CDR1 is SGHVS and CDR2 FQNEAQ. The CDR3 runs to 16 residues. V dropped 0 bases and J dropped 7 bases, with 15 bases sitting between them. From the reads, TCRdb called clonotypes with MiXCR, one entry per CDR3 protein. This table holds 550,000 to 700,000 distinct CDR3 sequences, around two fifths found once. Whole-study findings and limits: Of the TCR beta families, the public ones yielded a cumulative frequency that identified carriers of CMV plus the relevant HLA. HLA-C-restricted TCR beta clonotypes specific for CMV led the ex vivo response.

This chain links TRBV7-8 with TRBJ1-4; weak D call: TRBD1 (5 bases). The TCR originated in a human donor in good health (CMV status not recorded). Some clones in this sample may be carry-over from other donors' samples. The sequencing here drew on cultured PBMCs, taken from culture after CMV antigen stimulation. The CDR3 sequence is CASSLARSPRGEKLFF. The CDR3 DNA is TGTGCCAGCAGCTTAGCGCGCAGCCCGAGGGGTGAAAAACTGTTTTTT.